This T cell receptor beta chain was documented in a study of response to subunit inactivated influenza vaccine. Findings of the study overall: Seasonal influenza vaccination, on each occasion, was suggested by the authors to recruit few new T cells.

The CDR3 runs 13 residues. CDR1 and CDR2 from the germline V gene are MNHEY and SVGEGT. Trimming cost V 1 base and J 1 base, with 4 bases left between them. This clonotype was counted between two and nine times. Its target is not known. TCRdb redid the calling of the RT-PCR reads with MiXCR, one entry per CDR3 protein. Of hundreds of thousands of distinct CDR3 sequences listed, 7.6% are singletons. This chain joins TRBV6-2 or TRBV6-3 and TRBJ1-1; D gene ambiguous. Source: PBMCs from blood, taken less than 25 months after vaccination. The receptor comes from a man in his fifties or sixties who received an inactivated influenza vaccine. CDR3 sequence reads: CASSYWTNTEAFF. In DNA form, the CDR3 reads TGTGCCAGCAGTTACTGGACGAACACTGAAGCTTTCTTT.